The TCR beta chain under discussion was sequenced for a study of Graves' ophthalmopathy and Graves' hyperthyroidism. Study as a whole: Hyperthyroidism counted as stable given no ophthalmopathy within 18 months of follow-up.

It was on clinical symptoms, serum thyroxine, TRAb, thyroid ultrasound and orbital computed tomography that diagnosis relied. This clonotype appeared a few times. Beta-chain TCR CDR3 regions were amplified from RNA transcripts. Second-round multiplex PCR came after first-round RT-PCR with HTBI primers. One entry per CDR3 protein, called by TCRdb with MiXCR from the multiplex PCR reads. The sample yields around 1,000,000 distinct CDR3 sequences, about 35% seen once. With 7 bases removed from V and 2 bases from J, the gap between germline ends came to 14 bases. There are 15 residues in the CDR3. The sequenced sample consisted of peripheral blood or thyroid tissue (not recorded which). The source is an adult man with Graves' hyperthyroidism. The V call is TRBV12-3 or TRBV12-4, the J call TRBJ1-4, with D possibly matching TRBD1 (6 bases). The DNA for the CDR3 is TGTGCCAGCACTCAACACAGGGTGACTAATGAAAAACTGTTTTTT. Translated: CASTQHRVTNEKLFF.